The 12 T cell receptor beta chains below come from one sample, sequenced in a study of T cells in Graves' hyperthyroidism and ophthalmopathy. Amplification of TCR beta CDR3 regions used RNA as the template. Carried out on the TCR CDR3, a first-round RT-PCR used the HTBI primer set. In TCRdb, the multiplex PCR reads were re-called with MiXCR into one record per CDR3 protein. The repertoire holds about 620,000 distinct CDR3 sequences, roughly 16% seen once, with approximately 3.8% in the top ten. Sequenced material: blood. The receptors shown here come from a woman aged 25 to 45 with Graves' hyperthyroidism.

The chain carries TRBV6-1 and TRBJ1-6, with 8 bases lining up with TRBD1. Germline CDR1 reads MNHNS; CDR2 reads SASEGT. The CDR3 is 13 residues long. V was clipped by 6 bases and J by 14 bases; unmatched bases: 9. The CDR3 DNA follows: TGTGCCAGCAGAAAGGCGGACAGGGTGGCCCTCCACTTT. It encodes CASRKADRVALHF.

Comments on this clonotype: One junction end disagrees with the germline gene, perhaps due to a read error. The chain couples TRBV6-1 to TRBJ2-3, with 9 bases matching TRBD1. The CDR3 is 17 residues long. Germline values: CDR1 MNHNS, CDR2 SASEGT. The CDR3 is CASSRGTRQGVKDTQCF. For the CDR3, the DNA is TGTGCCAGCAGTCGGGGTACGAGACAGGGGGTGAAAGATACGCAGTGTTTT.

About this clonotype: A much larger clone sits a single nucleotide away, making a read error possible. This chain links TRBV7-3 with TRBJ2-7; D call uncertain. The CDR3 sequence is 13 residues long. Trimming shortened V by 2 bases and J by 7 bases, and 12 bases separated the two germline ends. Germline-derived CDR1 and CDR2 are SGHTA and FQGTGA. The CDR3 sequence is CASSLVGSTEQYF. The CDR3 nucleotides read TGTGCCAGCAGCTTAGTCGGGTCGACTGAGCAGTACTTC.

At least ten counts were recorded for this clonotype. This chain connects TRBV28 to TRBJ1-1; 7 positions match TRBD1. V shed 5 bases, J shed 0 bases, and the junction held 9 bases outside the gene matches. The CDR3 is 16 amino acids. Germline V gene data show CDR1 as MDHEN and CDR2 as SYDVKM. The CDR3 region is CASSPRTGKMNTEAFF. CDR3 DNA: TGTGCCAGCAGTCCGAGGACAGGAAAGATGAACACTGAAGCTTTCTTT.

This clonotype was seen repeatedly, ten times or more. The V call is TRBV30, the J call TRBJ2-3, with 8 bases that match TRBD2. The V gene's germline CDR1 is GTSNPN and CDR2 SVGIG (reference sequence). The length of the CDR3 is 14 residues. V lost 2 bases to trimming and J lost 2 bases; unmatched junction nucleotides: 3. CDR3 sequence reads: CAWSFSGTTDTQYF. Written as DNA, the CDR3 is TGTGCCTGGAGTTTTAGCGGGACCACAGATACGCAGTATTTT. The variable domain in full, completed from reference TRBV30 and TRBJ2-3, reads SQTIHQWPATLVQPVGSPLSLECTVEGTSNPNLYWYRQAAGRGLQLLFYSVGIGQISSEVPQNLSASRPQDRQFILSSKKLLLSDSGFYLCAWSFSGTTDTQYFGPGTRLTVL.

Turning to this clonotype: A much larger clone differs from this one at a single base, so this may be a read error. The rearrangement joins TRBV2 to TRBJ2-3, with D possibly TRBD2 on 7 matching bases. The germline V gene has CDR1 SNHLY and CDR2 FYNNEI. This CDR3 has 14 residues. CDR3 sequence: CARGGSGSADTQCF. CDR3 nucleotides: TGTGCCAGAGGGGGTAGCGGGTCCGCAGATACGCAGTGTTTT. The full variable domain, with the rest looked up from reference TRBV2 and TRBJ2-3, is EPEVTQTPSHQVTQMGQEVILRCVPISNHLYFYWYRQILGQKVEFLVSFYNNEISEKSEIFDDQFSVERPDGSNFTLKIRSTKLEDSAMYFCARGGSGSADTQCFGPGTRLTVL.

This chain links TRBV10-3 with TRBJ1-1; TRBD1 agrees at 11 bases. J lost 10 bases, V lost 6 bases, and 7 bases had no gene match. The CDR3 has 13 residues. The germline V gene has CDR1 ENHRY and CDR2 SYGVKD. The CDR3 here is CAISHGQGASAFF. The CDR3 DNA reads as TGTGCCATCAGCCATGGACAGGGGGCATCAGCTTTCTTT.

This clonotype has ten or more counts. DNA of the CDR3: TGTGCCAGCAGTTGGCCCGGGACAGGGTACAATGAGCAGTTCTTC. Translated, it gives CASSWPGTGYNEQFF. The genes are TRBV28 and TRBJ2-1; 9 bases match TRBD1. V shed 4 bases, J shed 4 bases, and the junction held 5 bases outside the gene matches. Germline values: CDR1 MDHEN, CDR2 SYDVKM. There are 15 residues in the CDR3.

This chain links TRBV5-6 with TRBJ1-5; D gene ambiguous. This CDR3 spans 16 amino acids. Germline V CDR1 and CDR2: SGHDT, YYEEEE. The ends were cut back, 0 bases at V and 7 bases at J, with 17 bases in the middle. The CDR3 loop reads CASSLVNTRADQPQHF. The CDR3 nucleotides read TGTGCCAGCAGCTTGGTGAATACCAGAGCCGACCAGCCCCAGCATTTT.

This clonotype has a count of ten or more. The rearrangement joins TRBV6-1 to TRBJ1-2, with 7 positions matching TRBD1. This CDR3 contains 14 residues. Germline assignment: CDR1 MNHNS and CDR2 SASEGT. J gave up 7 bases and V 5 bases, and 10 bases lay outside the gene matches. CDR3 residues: CASSSGTAITGYTF. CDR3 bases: TGTGCCAGCAGTTCCGGGACAGCAATCACTGGCTACACCTTC.

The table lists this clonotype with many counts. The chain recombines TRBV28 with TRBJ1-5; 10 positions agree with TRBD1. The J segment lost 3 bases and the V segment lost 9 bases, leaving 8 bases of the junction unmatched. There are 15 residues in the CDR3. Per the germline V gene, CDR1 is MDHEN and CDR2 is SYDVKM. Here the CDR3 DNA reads TGTGCCAGTTATACCGGGACAGGGGCCAATCAGCCCCAGCATTTT. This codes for CASYTGTGANQPQHF.

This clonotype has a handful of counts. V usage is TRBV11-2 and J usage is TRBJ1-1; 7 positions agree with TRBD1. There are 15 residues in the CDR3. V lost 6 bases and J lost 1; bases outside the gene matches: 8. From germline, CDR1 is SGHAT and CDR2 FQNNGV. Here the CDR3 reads CASRADRVANTEAFF. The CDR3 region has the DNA TGTGCCAGCAGAGCCGACAGGGTGGCGAACACTGAAGCTTTCTTT.